Below, 19 T cell receptor beta chains from the same sample are listed, as sequenced in a study of blood T cells in healthy people across ages. Then a second PCR, running about 6 to 12 cycles, was carried out with a sample-barcoded 5' primer and a J-beta primer mix. TCRdb re-called the 5' RACE reads with MiXCR, one entry per CDR3 protein. The profile shows 700,000 to 800,000 distinct CDR3 sequences, about 42% of them singletons. Sequencing was done on a sample of blood. Receptors originate from a woman aged 60 to 75 in good health.

This clonotype appeared a few times. The CDR3 loop is CASSQSTATNEKLFF. The CDR3 region has the DNA TGTGCCAGCAGCCAATCGACAGCAACTAATGAAAAACTGTTTTTT. J is TRBJ1-4 and V is TRBV3-1; maybe TRBD1 (5 bases). Germline CDR1 LGHDT, CDR2 YNNKEL (reference sequence). The V end lost 2 bases, the J end lost 0 bases, and 7 bases lay between the germline ends. The CDR3 spans 15 residues.

This chain joins TRBV20-1 and TRBJ1-2; D unresolved. This CDR3 has 13 amino acids. V was clipped by 3 bases and J by 4 bases, with 12 bases between them. Looked up from germline, CDR1 is DFQATT and CDR2 is SNEGSKA (reference sequence). The DNA for the CDR3 is TGCAGTGCTAGGGACCGGGCCTCCTATGGCTACACCTTC. Its protein is CSARDRASYGYTF.

This clonotype was seen more than once but under ten times. V usage is TRBV7-9 and J usage is TRBJ2-1; the match to TRBD1 covers 9 bases. Losses at the gene ends were 0 bases for V and 5 bases for J; bases not matched to a gene: 14. This CDR3 is 19 amino acids long. The germline V gene has CDR1 SEHNR and CDR2 FQNEAQ (reference sequence). In nucleotides, the CDR3 is TGTGCCAGCAGCTTAGCGCTAGTTTTTGGGACAGGGCCGAACAATGAGCAGTTCTTC. Encoded protein: CASSLALVFGTGPNNEQFF.

This chain joins TRBV6-1 and TRBJ2-7; 7 bases agree with TRBD2. Germline CDR1 reads MNHNS; CDR2 reads SASEGT. This CDR3 is 16 amino acids long. Unmatched junction bases numbered 8, after V lost 3 bases and J lost 0 bases. CDR3 coding DNA: TGTGCCAGCAGTGATAGATCAGCGGGAAGCTCCTACGAGCAGTACTTC. It yields the protein CASSDRSAGSSYEQYF.

On this clonotype itself: Being one base from a much bigger clone, this may be a read error. The gene calls are TRBV29-1 and TRBJ2-5, with 9 bases fitting TRBD2. Germline CDR1 is SQVTM and CDR2 is ANQGSEA. V was pared by 7 bases and J by 11 bases, with 14 bases of the junction left unmatched. The CDR3 consists of 13 residues. The CDR3 region is CSGGGLAYNEQYF. The CDR3 coding sequence is TGCAGCGGGGGGGGACTAGCCTACAATGAGCAGTACTTC.

The CDR3 is CATSPQGQYEQYF. DNA of the CDR3: TGTGCCACCAGCCCCCAGGGGCAATACGAGCAGTACTTC. The genes are TRBV15 and TRBJ2-7, with D maybe TRBD1 (6 bases). Deletions cut 5 bases from V and 4 bases from J, with 12 bases between. The V gene's germline CDR1 is LNHNV and CDR2 YYDKDF (reference sequence). This CDR3 has 13 residues. The complete variable domain, with remaining parts taken from reference TRBV15 and TRBJ2-7, reads DAMVIQNPRYQVTQFGKPVTLSCSQTLNHNVMYWYQQKSSQAPKLLFHYYDKDFNNEADTPDNFQSRRPNTSFCFLDIRSPGLGDTAMYLCATSPQGQYEQYFGPGTRLTVT.

The chain carries TRBV11-2 and TRBJ1-6; tentatively, D is TRBD1 (6 bases). V gave up 4 bases and J gave up 10 bases, with 17 bases separating them. This CDR3 comprises 15 residues. Germline V gene data show CDR1 as SGHAT and CDR2 as FQNNGV. This CDR3 reads CASSYGVGDRSPLHF. The CDR3 bases are TGTGCCAGCAGCTATGGAGTGGGCGACAGGTCACCCCTCCACTTT. Together with reference TRBV11-2 and TRBJ1-6, the CDR3 gives the full variable domain: EAGVAQSPRYKIIEKRQSVAFWCNPISGHATLYWYQQILGQGPKLLIQFQNNGVVDDSQLPKDRFSAERLKGVDSTLKIQPAKLEDSAVYLCASSYGVGDRSPLHFGNGTRLTVT.

This clonotype has a handful of counts. V gene TRBV3-1 combines with J gene TRBJ2-7; D is ambiguous. Germline values: CDR1 LGHDT, CDR2 YNNKEL (reference sequence). The CDR3 loop spans 12 amino acids. V was shortened by 3 bases and J by 2 bases, with 5 bases between the two germline ends. For the CDR3, the DNA is TGTGCCAGCAGCCATGTAGCCTACGAGCAGTACTTC. It is translated as CASSHVAYEQYF.

The CDR3 nucleotides are TGTGCCAGCCACAGTTCCTACGAGCAGTACTTC. It specifies CASHSSYEQYF. The chain joins TRBV6-6 to TRBJ2-7; D is unresolved. The germline V gene encodes CDR1 MNHNY and CDR2 SVGAGI (reference sequence). The V end lost 8 bases, the J end lost 1 base, and 6 bases lay between the germline ends. The CDR3 spans 11 residues.

This clonotype appeared a few times. This chain connects TRBV29-1 to TRBJ2-7; TRBD2 agrees at 9 bases. Trimming removed 3 bases from V and 7 bases from J; junction bases left unmatched: 16. The CDR3 consists of 16 residues. The germline CDR1 and CDR2 sequences are SQVTM and ANQGSEA. CDR3 loop: CSVEKVLTSGNDEQYF. CDR3 in DNA: TGCAGCGTTGAGAAAGTATTGACTAGCGGCAACGATGAGCAGTACTTC.

With respect to this clonotype: Given a much more abundant clone one base away, this may be a read error. The rearrangement links TRBV7-2 to TRBJ1-5, with unresolved D. Trimming shortened V by 3 bases and J by 0 bases, and 12 bases separated the two germline ends. CDR3 length equals 16 residues. Germline V gene sequence: CDR1 SGHTA, CDR2 FQGNSA. CDR3 sequence reads: CASSFDGSNSNQPQHF. The CDR3 nucleotides read TGTGCCAGCAGCTTTGACGGTTCGAATAGCAATCAGCCCCAGCATTTT.

The V and J genes are TRBV12-3 or TRBV12-4 and TRBJ2-3; D unclear. V was cut by 3 bases and J by 1 base, with 14 bases left in between. This CDR3 is built from 16 residues. The CDR3 sequence is CASSFGTRVGTDTQYF. In DNA, the CDR3 is TGTGCCAGCAGTTTCGGAACGAGAGTGGGCACAGATACGCAGTATTTT.

The chain recombines TRBV18 with TRBJ1-5; 9 nucleotides align to TRBD1. The CDR3 extends over 16 amino acids. Germline CDR1 KGHSH, CDR2 LQKENI. After removal of 6 bases from V and 6 bases from J, the junction contained 12 bases not matched to a gene. The CDR3 spells CASSAPRDRESQPQHF. The CDR3 nucleotides are TGTGCCAGCTCGGCGCCCCGGGACAGGGAGAGTCAGCCCCAGCATTTT.

This chain joins TRBV3-1 and TRBJ2-5; 10 bases are shared with TRBD2. Trimming took 2 bases from V and 4 from J; bases not matched to a gene: 7. The CDR3 consists of 16 residues. Germline V gives CDR1 LGHDT, CDR2 YNNKEL (reference sequence). CDR3 nucleotides: TGTGCCAGCAGCCAACTAATAGCGGGGGGAGGAGAGACCCAGTACTTC. Translating it yields CASSQLIAGGGETQYF.

This clonotype was observed a single time. This rearrangement joins TRBV6-2 or TRBV6-3 to TRBJ1-1; TRBD1 aligns across 7 bases. V dropped 6 bases and J dropped 2; count of bases not matched to a gene: 6. Germline V CDR1 and CDR2: MNHEY, SVGEGT. The CDR3 has 14 amino acids. The CDR3 region is CASRVTGANTEAFF. CDR3 coding DNA: TGTGCCAGCAGAGTAACAGGGGCTAACACTGAAGCTTTCTTT.

The J gene is TRBJ2-3, the V gene TRBV15; D tentatively fits TRBD1 or TRBD2 (5 bases each). The CDR3 totals 16 residues. CDR1 and CDR2 (germline): LNHNV, YYDKDF (reference sequence). Trimming stripped 0 bases from V and 3 bases from J, with 13 bases between. CDR3 in amino acids: CATSRDEGWGTDTQYF. The CDR3 DNA reads TGTGCCACCAGCAGAGACGAGGGATGGGGGACAGATACGCAGTATTTT.

V gene TRBV6-5 combines with J gene TRBJ2-7; maybe TRBD1 (7 bases). Germline CDR1 reads MNHEY; CDR2 reads SVGAGI. Trimming pared 5 bases from V and 3 bases from J, leaving 17 bases between. This CDR3 has 15 amino acids. The DNA for the CDR3 is TGTGCCAGCAGTGATGGCGGGACAGAATACTACGAGCAGTACTTC. Translated, it gives CASSDGGTEYYEQYF.

V and J are TRBV7-2 and TRBJ2-3; TRBD2 aligns across 9 bases. V lost 6 bases and J lost 5; bases outside the gene matches: 12. Germline V gene data show CDR1 as SGHTA and CDR2 as FQGNSA. This CDR3 has 16 amino acids. The CDR3, as DNA: TGTGCCAGCAGTACGCGGGTAGCGGGAGCTGGAGATACGCAGTATTTT. It encodes CASSTRVAGAGDTQYF.

This clonotype was observed many times. V and J are TRBV29-1 and TRBJ2-3, with 7 bases fitting TRBD1. With 6 bases clipped from V and 2 bases from J, the junction kept 8 bases outside the gene matches. The CDR3 spans 14 residues. Germline V gene sequence: CDR1 SQVTM, CDR2 ANQGSEA. The CDR3 is CSVAEGQPTDTQYF. Written as DNA, the CDR3 is TGCAGCGTCGCAGAGGGACAGCCCACAGATACGCAGTATTTT.